This is a list of T cell receptor beta chains from one sample in a study of regulatory T cells in long-lasting Graves disease. TCRdb called the multiplex PCR reads again in MiXCR, with one record for every CDR3 protein. The sample lists around 400,000 distinct CDR3 sequences; about 14% were seen once. The sequencing here drew on peripheral blood mononuclear cells (PBMCs), taken at new diagnosis, from a patient treated with antithyroid drugs. Receptors originate from a female donor with Graves disease. Both conserved end residues are part of each CDR3. Fields, in order: D gene, V gene, J gene, clone size, CDR3 DNA, CDR3 protein. D genes are given only for firm matches. Expanded clones get a size class; other rows say once, few or many, or leave the size out.

D: -; V: TRBV7-9; J: TRBJ1-4; size: few; DNA: TGTGCCAGCAGCTTAGTACAGGGAGTTGAAAAACTGTTTTTT; CDR3: CASSLVQGVEKLFF
D: -; V: TRBV5-1; J: TRBJ1-1; size: many; DNA: TGCGCCAGCAGCCTAGCTTTTTCCGTGCGGACTATGAACACTGAAGCTTTCTTT; CDR3: CASSLAFSVRTMNTEAFF
D: -; V: TRBV7-3; J: TRBJ2-1; size: -; DNA: TGTGCCAGCAGCTTAGAGCCCAATGAGCAGTTCTTC; CDR3: CASSLEPNEQFF
D: -; V: TRBV2; J: TRBJ1-2; size: many; DNA: TGTGCCAGCAGTGATACAGGTTTGGATTATGGCTACACCTTC; CDR3: CASSDTGLDYGYTF
D: -; V: TRBV12-3/TRBV12-4; J: TRBJ1-1; size: many; DNA: TGTGCCAGCAGTTTACGACGTAGGCAGATTTTAGCTTTCTTT; CDR3: CASSLRRRQILAFF
D: -; V: TRBV6-1; J: TRBJ2-7; size: many; DNA: TGTGCCAGCAGCACCTACACAAGCTCCTACGAGCAGTACTTC; CDR3: CASSTYTSSYEQYF
D: TRBD2; V: TRBV20-1; J: TRBJ2-3; size: -; DNA: TGCAGTGCTAGCGGACTAGCGGGATTTCTTTGGTCAGATACGCAGTATTTT; CDR3: CSASGLAGFLWSDTQYF
D: -; V: TRBV7-9; J: TRBJ1-5; size: -; DNA: TGTGCCAGCAGCCCGGAGGGGGGGCTTCAGCCCCAGCATTTT; CDR3: CASSPEGGLQPQHF
D: -; V: TRBV15; J: TRBJ2-1; size: many; DNA: TGTGCCACCAGCAGAGATAGGCAGGGGAAGAGGAATGAGCAGTTCTTC; CDR3: CATSRDRQGKRNEQFF
D: -; V: TRBV9; J: TRBJ1-1; size: -; DNA: TGTGCCAGCAGCGTACTGGGGAGGACTGAAGCTTTCTTT; CDR3: CASSVLGRTEAFF
D: -; V: TRBV2; J: TRBJ2-7; size: many; DNA: TGTGCCAGCAGTGAGGGTGGGTCGGCTTACGAGCAGTACTTC; CDR3: CASSEGGSAYEQYF
D: TRBD2; V: TRBV18; J: TRBJ2-5; size: -; DNA: TGTGCCAGCTCACCACTTCGGAGCGGGGAGGGGACCCAGTACTTC; CDR3: CASSPLRSGEGTQYF
D: -; V: TRBV10-3; J: TRBJ1-1; size: few; DNA: TGTGCCATCAGTGATCCCACGAACACTGAAGCTTTCTTT; CDR3: CAISDPTNTEAFF
D: TRBD1; V: TRBV12-3/TRBV12-4; J: TRBJ2-1; size: few; DNA: TGTGCCAGCAGTTTAGGGGGACAGGGTGCATACAATGAGCAGTTCTTC; CDR3: CASSLGGQGAYNEQFF
D: -; V: TRBV27; J: TRBJ2-6; size: many; DNA: TGTGCCAGCAGGACATCCAGTGCTCTGGCGGCCAACGTCCTGACTTTC; CDR3: CASRTSSALAANVLTF
D: TRBD1; V: TRBV12-3/TRBV12-4; J: TRBJ2-7; size: many; DNA: TGTGCCACAGCAAGGGCAGGGGGCTCGAGGGAGCAGTACTTC; CDR3: CATARAGGSREQYF
D: -; V: TRBV9; J: TRBJ2-7; size: -; DNA: TGTGCCAGCAGCGTAGGAGACTTCCTTTCCTACGAGCAGTACTTC; CDR3: CASSVGDFLSYEQYF
D: TRBD1; V: TRBV4-1; J: TRBJ1-5; size: -; DNA: TGCGCCAGCAGCCGCCACAGGGGAGGTCAGCCCCAGCATTTT; CDR3: CASSRHRGGQPQHF
D: TRBD1; V: TRBV6-2/TRBV6-3; J: TRBJ2-1; size: many; DNA: TGTGCCACCCTCTCTATGGGGCAGGGGGTAAACAATGAGCAGTTCTTC; CDR3: CATLSMGQGVNNEQFF
D: -; V: TRBV7-9; J: TRBJ2-1; size: few; DNA: TGTGCCAGCAGCTTTCCTAGTATTGAGCAGTTCTTC; CDR3: CASSFPSIEQFF
D: -; V: TRBV6-1; J: TRBJ1-5; size: many; DNA: TGTGCCAGCCACCCCATCAACAATCAGCCCCAGCATTTT; CDR3: CASHPINNQPQHF
D: -; V: TRBV9; J: TRBJ1-6; size: few; DNA: TGTGCCAGCAGCGTGGGGGAGGGGTTCCCCCTAAATTCACCCCTCCACTTT; CDR3: CASSVGEGFPLNSPLHF
D: TRBD1; V: TRBV10-3; J: TRBJ1-2; size: many; DNA: TGTGCCATCAGTGAGTCGTCCGGGACAGGGATGGGCTACACCTTC; CDR3: CAISESSGTGMGYTF
D: TRBD2; V: TRBV30; J: TRBJ2-3; size: -; DNA: TGTGCCTGGAGTGCCGGGGGGGAGGGCCCAGATACGCAGTATTTT; CDR3: CAWSAGGEGPDTQYF
D: -; V: TRBV20-1; J: TRBJ2-1; size: few; DNA: TGCAGTGCTAGGTCGGGGAGTAGCGTTTATGGCTACAATGAGCAGTTCTTC; CDR3: CSARSGSSVYGYNEQFF
D: -; V: TRBV5-1; J: TRBJ1-2; size: many; DNA: TGCGCCAGCAGCTTGGACTCAGGGGCTTATGGCTACACCTTC; CDR3: CASSLDSGAYGYTF
D: TRBD1; V: TRBV6-5; J: TRBJ2-7; size: -; DNA: TGTGCCAGCAGTTTACAAACCGGGACAGGGTACGAGCAGTACTTC; CDR3: CASSLQTGTGYEQYF
D: TRBD1; V: TRBV11-2; J: TRBJ2-1; size: many; DNA: TGTGCCAGCAGCTTTCCTCGGGACAGGGGCTACAATGAGCAGTTCTTC; CDR3: CASSFPRDRGYNEQFF
D: TRBD1; V: TRBV27; J: TRBJ1-2; size: many; DNA: TGTGCCAGCGCACGGGACAGCTCATATGGCTACACCTTC; CDR3: CASARDSSYGYTF
D: -; V: TRBV2; J: TRBJ1-2; size: few; DNA: TGTGCCAGCAGAGGTGGGACTGCGATTAACTATGGCTACACCTTC; CDR3: CASRGGTAINYGYTF
D: -; V: TRBV20-1; J: TRBJ1-4; size: many; DNA: TGCAGTGCCCGTTTGGCTCCGGACCTTGAAAAACTGTTTTTT; CDR3: CSARLAPDLEKLFF
D: -; V: TRBV20-1; J: TRBJ1-5; size: many; DNA: TGCAGTGCTAGAAAGTACGGCAATCAGCCCCAGCATTTT; CDR3: CSARKYGNQPQHF
D: TRBD2; V: TRBV7-2; J: TRBJ2-7; size: -; DNA: TGTGCCAGCAGCTCCAGTTTAGCGGGCGCAACTTACTACGAGCAGTACTTC; CDR3: CASSSSLAGATYYEQYF
D: -; V: TRBV29-1; J: TRBJ1-1; size: -; DNA: TGCAGCGTTGAAGGTCTCACAGGGCCCAAAGACACTGAAGCTTTCTTT; CDR3: CSVEGLTGPKDTEAFF
D: -; V: TRBV9; J: TRBJ1-2; size: many; DNA: TGTGCCAGCAGCGTCAGTCTGGGTCTCGGCTACACCTTC; CDR3: CASSVSLGLGYTF
D: -; V: TRBV3-1; J: TRBJ1-1; size: many; DNA: TGTGCCAGTCAGGCGTTGAACACTGAAGCTTTCTTT; CDR3: CASQALNTEAFF
D: -; V: TRBV6-9; J: TRBJ2-7; size: -; DNA: TGTGCCAGCAGTTCTCGGATAGCCTACGAGCAGTACTTC; CDR3: CASSSRIAYEQYF
D: -; V: TRBV2; J: TRBJ2-7; size: once; DNA: TGTGCCAGCAGTGATGGGCAGCCAAGCTCCTACGAGCAGTACTTC; CDR3: CASSDGQPSSYEQYF
D: -; V: TRBV10-3; J: TRBJ1-5; size: many; DNA: TGTGCCATCAGGGAGACAGGTGATAGCAATCAGCCCCAGCATTTT; CDR3: CAIRETGDSNQPQHF
D: TRBD2; V: TRBV7-8; J: TRBJ2-7; size: many; DNA: TGTGCCAGCAGCCTCAGGACTAGCGGGATCTCCTACGAGCAGTACTTC; CDR3: CASSLRTSGISYEQYF
D: -; V: TRBV7-9; J: TRBJ2-1; size: -; DNA: TGTGCCAGCAGCTACCTGCATGAGCAGTTCTTC; CDR3: CASSYLHEQFF
D: -; V: TRBV6-1; J: TRBJ1-5; size: many; DNA: TGTGCCAGCAGTGTGGGTTACAGCAATCAGCCCCAGCATTTT; CDR3: CASSVGYSNQPQHF
D: -; V: TRBV19; J: TRBJ1-6; size: -; DNA: TGTGCCAGTAGTATAGATCAGCAGACTTCACCCCTCCACTTT; CDR3: CASSIDQQTSPLHF
D: TRBD1; V: TRBV6-1; J: TRBJ1-2; size: many; DNA: TGTGCCAGCAGTCTCTGGGGACAGGGCGGCTACACCTTC; CDR3: CASSLWGQGGYTF
D: TRBD1; V: TRBV5-6; J: TRBJ1-2; size: few; DNA: TGTGCCAGCAGCCTACAGGGGGCCAACGGCTACACCTTC; CDR3: CASSLQGANGYTF
D: -; V: TRBV7-9; J: TRBJ2-1; size: few; DNA: TGTGCCAGCAGCCCAATCTTTCGCGATGAGCAGTTCTTC; CDR3: CASSPIFRDEQFF
D: -; V: TRBV7-9; J: TRBJ2-1; size: few; DNA: TGTGCCAGCAGCTTTGAGGGAAGGGGTTCCAATGAGCAGTTCTTC; CDR3: CASSFEGRGSNEQFF
D: TRBD2; V: TRBV29-1; J: TRBJ2-7; size: many; DNA: TGCAGCGTTGAGACTAGCGGTTTCTACGAGCAGTACTTC; CDR3: CSVETSGFYEQYF
D: -; V: TRBV24-1; J: TRBJ2-2; size: once; DNA: TGTGCCACCAGTGATCATTCCGGGGGGCGGAGTGGCGGGGAGCTGTTTTTT; CDR3: CATSDHSGGRSGGELFF
D: TRBD1; V: TRBV5-1; J: TRBJ1-1; size: many; DNA: TGCGCCAGCAGACTGGGGGGACAGGGCGGCACTGAAGCTTTCTTT; CDR3: CASRLGGQGGTEAFF
D: -; V: TRBV7-9; J: TRBJ2-5; size: few; DNA: TGTGCCAGCAGCCCGTCCCTCCAAGAGACCCAGTACTTC; CDR3: CASSPSLQETQYF
D: -; V: TRBV2; J: TRBJ2-3; size: -; DNA: TGTGCCAGCAGTGCACAGCAAGATACGCAGTATTTT; CDR3: CASSAQQDTQYF